This T cell receptor beta chain emerged from a study of blood T cell repertoires in COVID-19. Looking at the study overall: Samples representing acute and convalescent COVID-19 were sourced from the United States, Italy and Spain. T cells, B-cell-depleted T cells, or PBMCs provided the cDNA or gDNA that served as material.

Trimming removed 4 bases from V and 3 bases from J, with 11 bases in between. The CDR3 totals 14 residues. Germline values: CDR1 SGHVS, CDR2 FNYEAQ. In the original workflow: Reference gene primer amplification gave estimated nucleated cell counts. Produced via immunoSEQ multiplex PCR; TCRdb's table is partial and in-frame only. V and J calls and clone size follow that table, whereas D and trimming were derived from the DNA. The sample lists around 67,000 clones; 70% to 90% were seen once. The sequence came from an elderly woman with active or convalescent COVID-19. Sample: peripheral blood. The chain couples TRBV7-6 to TRBJ2-3; D is perhaps TRBD1 (5 bases). Written as DNA, the CDR3 is TGTGCCAGCAGCTCCTCAGGGCGGACAGATACGCAGTATTTT. Translation gives CASSSSGRTDTQYF.